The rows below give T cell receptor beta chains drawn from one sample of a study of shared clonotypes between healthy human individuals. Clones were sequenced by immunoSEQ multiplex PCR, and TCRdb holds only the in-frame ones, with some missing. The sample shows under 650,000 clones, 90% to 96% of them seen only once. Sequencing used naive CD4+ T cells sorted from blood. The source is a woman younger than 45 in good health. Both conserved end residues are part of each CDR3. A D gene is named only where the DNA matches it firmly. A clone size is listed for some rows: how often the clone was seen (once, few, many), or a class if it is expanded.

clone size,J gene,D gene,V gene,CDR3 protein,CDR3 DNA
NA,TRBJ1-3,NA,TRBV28,CASSLYGRGFDSGNTIYF,TGTGCCAGCAGTCTATATGGGAGAGGCTTTGACTCTGGAAACACCATATATTTT
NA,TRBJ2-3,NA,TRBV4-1,CASSHAPRGRSTDTQYF,TGCGCCAGCAGCCATGCACCCCGGGGGCGAAGCACAGATACGCAGTATTTT
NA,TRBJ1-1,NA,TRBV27,CASSLVTGTLNTEAFF,TGTGCCAGCAGTTTAGTAACAGGGACCTTGAACACTGAAGCTTTCTTT
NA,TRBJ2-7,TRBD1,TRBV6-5,CASTGQGANEQYF,TGTGCCAGCACCGGACAGGGGGCCAACGAGCAGTACTTC
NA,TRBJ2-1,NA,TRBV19,CATTRNPGFYNEQFF,TGTGCCACTACGCGAAATCCAGGATTCTACAATGAGCAGTTCTTC
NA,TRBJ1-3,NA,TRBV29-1,CSVEVGGSGNTIYF,TGCAGCGTTGAAGTTGGAGGGTCCGGAAACACCATATATTTT
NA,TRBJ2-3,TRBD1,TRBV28,CASSAGDSLTDTQYF,TGTGCCAGCAGTGCCGGGGACAGCCTTACAGATACGCAGTATTTT
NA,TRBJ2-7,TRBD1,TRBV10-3,CAISESGQGAYEQYF,TGTGCCATCAGTGAGTCAGGACAGGGGGCGTACGAGCAGTACTTC
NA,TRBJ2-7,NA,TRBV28,CASSSTGNEQYF,TGTGCCAGCAGCTCAACAGGGAACGAGCAGTACTTC
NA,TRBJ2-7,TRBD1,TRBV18,CASSPAGTGRKQYF,TGTGCCAGCTCACCAGCCGGGACAGGGAGAAAGCAGTACTTC
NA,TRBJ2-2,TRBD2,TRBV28,CASRDSGSVFGELFF,TGTGCCAGCAGAGATAGCGGGAGTGTCTTCGGGGAGCTGTTTTTT
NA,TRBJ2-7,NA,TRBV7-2,CASSSGQPGGYEQYF,TGTGCCAGCAGCTCCGGACAGCCGGGGGGTTACGAGCAGTACTTC
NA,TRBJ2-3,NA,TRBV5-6,CASSLVSHPDTQYF,TGTGCCAGCAGCTTGGTGAGCCACCCAGATACGCAGTATTTT
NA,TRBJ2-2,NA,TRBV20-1,CSASSYGELFF,TGCAGTGCTAGTAGTTACGGGGAGCTGTTTTTT
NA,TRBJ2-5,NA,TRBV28,CASSLDQQETQYF,TGTGCCAGCAGTTTAGATCAGCAAGAGACCCAGTACTTC
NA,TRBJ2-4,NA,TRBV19,CASTAFREAGKNIQYF,TGTGCCAGTACCGCATTCAGGGAAGCAGGCAAAAACATTCAGTACTTC
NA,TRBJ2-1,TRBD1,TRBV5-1,CASSLGRDRVSHEQFF,TGCGCCAGCAGCTTGGGTAGGGACAGGGTATCACATGAGCAGTTCTTC
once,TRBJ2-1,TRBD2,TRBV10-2,CASPTSVAYNEQFF,TGCGCCAGCCCCACTAGCGTAGCTTACAATGAGCAGTTCTTC
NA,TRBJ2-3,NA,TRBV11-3,CASSLGGDTDTQYF,TGTGCCAGCAGCTTAGGCGGCGACACAGATACGCAGTATTTT
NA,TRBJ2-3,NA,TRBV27,CASRLGSDTQYF,TGTGCCAGCAGATTGGGGAGCGATACGCAGTATTTT
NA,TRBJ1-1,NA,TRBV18,CASSGALDTEAFF,TGTGCCAGCTCAGGAGCCCTGGACACTGAAGCTTTCTTT
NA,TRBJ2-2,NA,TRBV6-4,CASSAGNKGHRELFF,TGTGCCTCATCGGCGGGGAATAAGGGGCACCGGGAGCTGTTTTTT
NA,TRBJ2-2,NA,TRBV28,CASTPVTGELFF,TGTGCCAGCACTCCCGTAACCGGGGAGCTGTTTTTT
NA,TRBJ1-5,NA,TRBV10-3,CATTGHENQPQHF,TGTGCCACCACGGGACACGAAAATCAGCCCCAGCATTTT
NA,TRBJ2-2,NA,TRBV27,CASSFLANTGELFF,TGTGCCAGCAGTTTCCTAGCGAACACCGGGGAGCTGTTTTTT
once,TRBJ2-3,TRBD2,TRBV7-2,CASSPGTSGTSTDTQYF,TGTGCCAGCAGCCCCGGGACTAGCGGAACTAGCACAGATACGCAGTATTTT
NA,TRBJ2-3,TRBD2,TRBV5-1,CASSRGTSGAPADTQYF,TGCGCCAGCAGCCGTGGGACTAGCGGGGCCCCCGCAGATACGCAGTATTTT
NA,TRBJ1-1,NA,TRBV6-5,CASRGTDGTEAFF,TGTGCCAGCAGAGGGACGGATGGCACTGAAGCTTTCTTT